The 4 T cell receptor beta chains below all came from one sample that was sequenced in a study of cytomegalovirus exposure and HLA in healthy donors. Both 60 Vbeta primers and 13 Jbeta primers went into the PCR. Sequencing used immunoSEQ multiplex PCR; TCRdb keeps in-frame clones, though not all of them. The table includes more than 200,000 clones, around 76% detected once. The sample consisted of PBMCs. These receptors all come from a man in his forties or fifties in good health and CMV-seropositive.

The V call is TRBV7-2, the J call TRBJ1-1; the D is unclear. The CDR3 consists of 14 residues. Trimming stripped 3 bases from V and 0 bases from J, with 8 bases between. From germline, CDR1 is SGHTA and CDR2 FQGNSA. The chain's CDR3 is CASSLESVNTEAFF. The CDR3, as DNA: TGTGCCAGCAGCTTGGAGAGCGTGAACACTGAAGCTTTCTTT.

The rearrangement joins TRBV13 to TRBJ1-1, with D perhaps TRBD1 (6 bases). The germline gives CDR1 PRHDT, CDR2 FYEKMQ (reference sequence). The V gene lost 5 bases and the J gene lost 0 bases, with 10 bases spanning the gap. There are 14 residues in the CDR3. CDR3 nucleotide sequence: TGTGCCAGCAGCGTCGACAGGTTGAACACTGAAGCTTTCTTT. Its protein is CASSVDRLNTEAFF.

This clone was observed once. The chain links TRBV7-3 to TRBJ2-3; 10 bases are a match to TRBD2. The CDR3 loop spans 17 amino acids. CDR1 and CDR2 from the germline V gene are SGHTA and FQGTGA. J gave up 2 bases and V 5 bases, and 10 bases lay outside the gene matches. The CDR3 loop reads CASSLSSGGSFTDTQYF. The CDR3, as DNA: TGTGCCAGCAGCCTGTCTAGCGGGGGTAGCTTCACAGATACGCAGTATTTT.

This clone was observed a handful of times. The chain uses TRBV25-1 and TRBJ1-1; the match to TRBD1 covers 10 bases. The V gene's germline CDR1 is MGHDK and CDR2 SYGVNS. The J segment lost 4 bases and the V segment lost 7 bases, leaving 6 bases of the junction unmatched. The CDR3 has 14 amino acids. The CDR3, as DNA: TGTGCCAGCAAGACAGGGGGCGGCGGCACTGAAGCTTTCTTT. Its translation: CASKTGGGGTEAFF.